Presented here are 26 T cell receptor beta chains from one specimen sequenced in a study of blood T cells in healthy people across ages. PCR was performed a second time for roughly 7 to 12 cycles using a sample-barcoded 5' primer and a J-beta primer mix. One entry per CDR3 protein results from TCRdb running MiXCR on the 5' RACE reads. Of fewer than 1,200,000 distinct CDR3 sequences listed, around 25% are singletons. Separately, the same data were catalogued under a study of T cells of mothers and their children.

The sample was blood. These receptors came from a girl aged 2 to 9 in good health.

The chain links TRBV4-3 to TRBJ2-5; 10 bases are shared with TRBD2. The J call may be mistaken, given a closer DNA end match to TRBJ2-1. Germline CDR1 reads LGHNA; CDR2 reads YSLEER. The CDR3 totals 16 residues. CDR3 protein: CASSQIPAGGPSEQFF. The CDR3, as DNA: TGCGCCAGCAGCCAAATCCCAGCGGGGGGGCCTAGTGAGCAGTTCTTC.

V is TRBV29-1 and J is TRBJ2-5; 14 bases align to TRBD2. CDR1 is SQVTM, CDR2 ANQGSEA, per germline. The CDR3 extends over 15 amino acids. Germline trimming cut 4 bases from V and 7 bases from J; bases unmatched to any gene: 8. Here the CDR3 DNA reads TGCAGCGTTGCCGGGACTAGCGGGAGTAGTGTGACCCAGTACTTC. It yields the protein CSVAGTSGSSVTQYF. Variable domain in full (rest from reference TRBV29-1 and TRBJ2-5): SAVISQKPSRDICQRGTSLTIQCQVDSQVTMMFWYRQQPGQSLTLIATANQGSEATYESGFVIDKFPISRPNLTFSTLTVSNMSPEDSSIYLCSVAGTSGSSVTQYFGPGTRLLVL.

This rearrangement joins TRBV6-2 or TRBV6-3 to TRBJ2-3; 9 bases line up with TRBD1. V dropped 11 bases and J dropped 2; count of bases not matched to a gene: 11. The CDR3 loop spans 15 amino acids. In germline, CDR1 is MNHEY, CDR2 SVGEGT. DNA for the CDR3: TGTGCCGGCACAACAGGGGGCCTTCCCACAGATACGCAGTATTTT. Translated, it gives CAGTTGGLPTDTQYF.

This clonotype was seen more than once but under ten times. The chain couples TRBV7-2 to TRBJ1-4; D gene unclear. The CDR3 spans 15 residues. CDR1 is SGHTA, CDR2 FQGNSA, per germline. Trimming removed 3 bases from V and 0 bases from J, with 8 bases in between. The CDR3 protein is CASSFSATTNEKLFF. CDR3 bases: TGTGCCAGCAGCTTCTCGGCAACAACTAATGAAAAACTGTTTTTT.

The V and J genes are TRBV11-2 and TRBJ1-1; 10 nucleotides align to TRBD1. The germline V gene encodes CDR1 SGHAT and CDR2 FQNNGV. The CDR3 covers 15 residues. The V and J ends lost 5 bases and 1 base, in that order; junction bases with no gene match: 4. The CDR3 DNA sequence: TGTGCCAGCAGCCTCCGGACAGGGGGGAACACTGAAGCTTTCTTT. This translates into CASSLRTGGNTEAFF.

The chain couples TRBV27 to TRBJ2-5; 7 bases map to TRBD2. The J call is in doubt because the DNA end fits TRBJ2-7 better. From germline, CDR1 is MNHEY and CDR2 SMNVEV (reference sequence). This CDR3 spans 16 amino acids. In DNA form, the CDR3 reads TGTGCCAGCAGTCCCTCGGGAGGTCCTATAACCTACGAGCAGTACTTC. Protein product: CASSPSGGPITYEQYF.

This chain joins TRBV7-9 and TRBJ1-6; D is unclear. V lost 4 bases, J lost 7 bases, and 8 bases lay in between. This CDR3 region has 13 residues. The germline V gene has CDR1 SEHNR and CDR2 FQNEAQ (reference sequence). DNA for the CDR3: TGTGCCAGCAGCTCCCGGGTCAATTCACCCCTCCACTTT. It translates to CASSSRVNSPLHF.

The chain uses TRBV6-1 and TRBJ1-6, with D perhaps matching TRBD1 (5 bases). Germline V lookup: CDR1 MNHNS, CDR2 SASEGT. V was clipped by 3 bases and J by 5 bases, with 5 bases between them. The CDR3 totals 13 residues. This CDR3 reads CASSEGHNSPLHF. In nucleotides, the CDR3 is TGTGCCAGCAGTGAGGGACATAATTCACCCCTCCACTTT.

This clonotype was observed a handful of times. The chain has TRBV28 and TRBJ2-7, with a possible D match to TRBD2 (5 bases). The CDR3 runs 13 residues. Germline CDR1 and CDR2: MDHEN and SYDVKM. Trimming removed 6 bases from V and 7 bases from J, with 16 bases in between. The CDR3 region is CASRAHGTGEQYF. The CDR3 DNA reads as TGTGCCAGCAGGGCGCACGGTACGGGGGAGCAGTACTTC.

This clonotype was seen more than once but under ten times. The chain is built from TRBV7-2 and TRBJ2-5; TRBD2 matches 11 bases. There are 15 residues in the CDR3. V lost 5 bases, J lost 1 base, and 3 bases stayed unmatched. Germline-derived CDR1 and CDR2 are SGHTA and FQGNSA. CDR3 region: CASSAGLAVQETQYF. The CDR3 DNA reads TGTGCCAGCAGCGCGGGACTAGCGGTCCAAGAGACCCAGTACTTC.

Comments on this clonotype: One end of the junction does not line up with germline, which may come from a read error. This chain uses TRBV4-3 with TRBJ2-5; TRBD1 matches at 7 bases. Looked up from germline, CDR1 is LGHNA and CDR2 is YSLEER. This CDR3 has 13 residues. The CDR3 sequence: CASSQSGGETQNF. In DNA form, the CDR3 reads TGCGCCAGCAGCCAATCAGGGGGAGAGACCCAGAACTTC.

J is TRBJ2-1 and V is TRBV29-1; D may be TRBD2 (6 bases). The germline V and J ends were trimmed by 7 bases and 6 bases, with 7 bases remaining between them. There are 10 residues in the CDR3. CDR1 and CDR2 (germline): SQVTM, ANQGSEA. The CDR3 here is CSAGGNEQFF. The CDR3 nucleotides read TGCAGCGCCGGGGGCAATGAGCAGTTCTTC.

This clonotype has more than one count but fewer than ten. The rearrangement joins TRBV5-6 to TRBJ2-2; D may be TRBD1 (5 bases). The CDR3 runs to 12 residues. Germline-derived CDR1 and CDR2 are SGHDT and YYEEEE. V was clipped by 4 bases and J by 10 bases, with 11 bases between them. The CDR3 DNA sequence: TGTGCCAGCAGCCTATCTGGGGCGGAGCTGTTTTTT. It encodes CASSLSGAELFF.

The chain recombines TRBV20-1 with TRBJ2-7; TRBD1 matches at 12 bases. V was pared by 5 bases and J by 6 bases, with 2 bases of the junction left unmatched. Germline CDR1 reads DFQATT; CDR2 reads SNEGSKA (reference sequence). The CDR3 runs to 12 residues. The CDR3 bases are TGCAGTGCTCCGGGACAGGGGGCCGAGCAGTACTTC. It yields the protein CSAPGQGAEQYF.

V is TRBV4-1 and J is TRBJ1-6; the match to TRBD1 covers 7 bases. CDR1 and CDR2 from the germline V gene are MGHRA and YSYEKL. V lost 1 base and J lost 12; bases outside the gene matches: 12. This CDR3 is built from 16 residues. In DNA, the CDR3 is TGCGCCAGCAGCCAAGGAGCGACAGGGAGAAGCAGACCCCTCCACTTT. Translation: CASSQGATGRSRPLHF.

This clonotype was counted only a few times. The chain combines TRBV7-2 with TRBJ2-5; the D is unclear. CDR1 is SGHTA and CDR2 is FQGNSA in the germline V gene. V was shortened by 2 bases and J by 2 bases, with 3 bases between the two germline ends. The CDR3 is 12 residues long. The CDR3 loop is CASSLWQETQYF. The CDR3 coding sequence is TGTGCCAGCAGCTTATGGCAAGAGACCCAGTACTTC.

This chain joins TRBV7-9 and TRBJ2-7; 8 positions match TRBD2. J was trimmed by 6 bases and V by 5 bases; bases with no gene match: 6. Germline-derived CDR1 and CDR2 are SEHNR and FQNEAQ (reference sequence). The CDR3 sequence is 13 residues long. CDR3 DNA: TGTGCCAGCAGCACACCGGGACTAGGCGAGCAGTACTTC. Amino acid sequence: CASSTPGLGEQYF.

This clonotype was detected a few times. This sequence joins TRBV27 and TRBJ2-7, with D possibly being TRBD2 (6 bases). This CDR3 spans 16 amino acids. Trimming removed 5 bases from V and 3 bases from J, with 20 bases in between. Germline lookup yields CDR1 MNHEY and CDR2 SMNVEV (reference sequence). Here the CDR3 DNA reads TGTGCCAGCAGTCGGGGGAAACAGTTCAAACACTACGAGCAGTACTTC. Translation gives CASSRGKQFKHYEQYF.

This clonotype turned up a few times. The rearrangement links TRBV5-1 to TRBJ2-1; maybe TRBD2 (5 bases). The germline V and J ends were trimmed by 0 bases and 6 bases, with 10 bases remaining between them. The CDR3 loop spans 14 amino acids. The germline gives CDR1 SGHRS, CDR2 YFSETQ. The CDR3 DNA sequence: TGCGCCAGCAGCTTGGAAGGGAGAAGCAATGAGCAGTTCTTC. As protein: CASSLEGRSNEQFF.

This clonotype has only a few counts. This chain connects TRBV7-9 to TRBJ2-5; TRBD2 is a possible D gene (6 bases). The J call is uncertain, as TRBJ2-1 better fits the DNA end. There are 15 residues in the CDR3. Germline V gene lookup returns CDR1 SEHNR and CDR2 FQNEAQ (reference sequence). CDR3 loop: CASSLTGADQGEQFF. CDR3 in DNA: TGTGCCAGCAGCTTAACGGGAGCGGATCAAGGCGAGCAGTTCTTC.

This clonotype showed up just a few times. This may be a read error, as it is one base from a much larger clone. This chain uses TRBV5-1 with TRBJ1-2, with unresolved D. Germline V CDR1 and CDR2: SGHRS, YFSETQ. The CDR3 sequence is 13 residues long. CDR3 region: CASSPWTDYGYAF. The CDR3 nucleotides are TGCGCCAGCAGCCCGTGGACTGACTATGGCTACGCCTTC.

This rearrangement joins TRBV20-1 to TRBJ1-2; the D is unclear. The CDR3 totals 15 residues. V was pared by 1 base and J by 2 bases, with 14 bases between. The V gene's germline CDR1 is DFQATT and CDR2 SNEGSKA (reference sequence). Here the CDR3 DNA reads TGCAGTGCTAGAGGCTTCGCGATATCAAACTATGGCTACACCTTC. Its translation is CSARGFAISNYGYTF.

This sequence joins TRBV18 and TRBJ1-1; tentative D call: TRBD1 (6 bases). This CDR3 comprises 13 residues. Germline assignment: CDR1 KGHSH and CDR2 LQKENI. With 3 bases removed from V and 4 bases from J, the gap between germline ends came to 9 bases. CDR3 residues: CASSPIQGTEAFF. The CDR3 bases are TGTGCCAGCTCACCCATACAGGGCACTGAAGCTTTCTTT. Complete variable domain (other parts from reference TRBV18 and TRBJ1-1): NAGVMQNPRHLVRRRGQEARLRCSPMKGHSHVYWYRQLPEEGLKFMVYLQKENIIDESGMPKERFSAEFPKEGPSILRIQQVVRGDSAAYFCASSPIQGTEAFFGQGTRLTVV.

This clonotype was observed once. The gene calls are TRBV28 and TRBJ2-1; 8 positions match TRBD2. The junction had 14 bases not matched to a gene; V was cut back by 4 bases and J by 0 bases. The CDR3 contains 19 residues. Germline V gives CDR1 MDHEN, CDR2 SYDVKM. CDR3 nucleotide sequence: TGTGCCAGCAGTTCCACCACAAATAGCGGGAAGGGCTCCTACAATGAGCAGTTCTTC. Translating gives CASSSTTNSGKGSYNEQFF.

Written as DNA, the CDR3 is TGTGCCACCAGTGATTTGAGTGGGCGTAGCGATGAGCAGTTCTTC. Encoded protein: CATSDLSGRSDEQFF. This rearrangement joins TRBV24-1 to TRBJ2-1, with D maybe TRBD2 (5 bases). The V end was cut by 0 bases, the J end by 8 bases, with 13 bases between. This CDR3 has 15 residues. Looked up from germline, CDR1 is KGHDR and CDR2 is SFDVKD.

This clonotype was seen many times. The gene calls are TRBV7-9 and TRBJ2-5, with TRBD1 as a possible D gene (7 bases). CDR3 size: 17 residues. V was shortened by 5 bases and J by 5 bases, with 24 bases between the two germline ends. Germline CDR1 SEHNR, CDR2 FQNEAQ (reference sequence). The CDR3 region is CASSRTPQGRKGETQYF. The DNA of the CDR3 is TGTGCCAGCAGCCGAACCCCACAGGGGAGGAAAGGGGAGACCCAGTACTTC.